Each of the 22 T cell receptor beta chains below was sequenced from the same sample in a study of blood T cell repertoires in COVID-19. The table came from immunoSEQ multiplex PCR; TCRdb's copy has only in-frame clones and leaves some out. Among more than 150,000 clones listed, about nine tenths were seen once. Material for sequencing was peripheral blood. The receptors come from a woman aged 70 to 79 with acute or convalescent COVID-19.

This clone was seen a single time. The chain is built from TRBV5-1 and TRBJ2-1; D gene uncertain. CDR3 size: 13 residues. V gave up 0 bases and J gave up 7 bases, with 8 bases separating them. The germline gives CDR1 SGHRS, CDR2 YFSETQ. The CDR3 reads CASSLDGRNEQFF. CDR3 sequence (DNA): TGCGCCAGCAGCTTGGATGGCAGGAATGAGCAGTTCTTC.

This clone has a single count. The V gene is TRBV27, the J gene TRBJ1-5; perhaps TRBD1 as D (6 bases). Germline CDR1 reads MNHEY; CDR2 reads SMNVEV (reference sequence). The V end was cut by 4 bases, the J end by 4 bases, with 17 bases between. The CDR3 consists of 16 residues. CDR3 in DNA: TGTGCCAGCAGTTATCGGGCAGGGGCTGGGAATCAGCCCCAGCATTTT. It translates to CASSYRAGAGNQPQHF.

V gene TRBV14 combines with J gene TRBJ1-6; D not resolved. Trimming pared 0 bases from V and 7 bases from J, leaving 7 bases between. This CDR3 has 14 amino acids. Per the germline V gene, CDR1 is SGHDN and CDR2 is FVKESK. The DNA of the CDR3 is TGTGCCAGCAGCCAAGACGGGATCAATTCACCCCTCCACTTT. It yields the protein CASSQDGINSPLHF.

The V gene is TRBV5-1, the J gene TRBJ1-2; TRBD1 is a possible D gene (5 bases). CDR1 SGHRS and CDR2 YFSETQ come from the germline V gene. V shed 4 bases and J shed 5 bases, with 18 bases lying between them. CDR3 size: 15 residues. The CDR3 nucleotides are TGCGCCAGCAGCCCCGAGGCAGGGAGGAAGTATGGCTACACCTTC. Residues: CASSPEAGRKYGYTF.

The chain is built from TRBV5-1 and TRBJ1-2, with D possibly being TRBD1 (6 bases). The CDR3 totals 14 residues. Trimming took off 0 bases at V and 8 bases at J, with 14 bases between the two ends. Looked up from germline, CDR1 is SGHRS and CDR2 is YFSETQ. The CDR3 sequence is CASSLDRESWGYTF. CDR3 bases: TGCGCCAGCAGCTTGGACAGGGAGTCATGGGGCTACACCTTC.

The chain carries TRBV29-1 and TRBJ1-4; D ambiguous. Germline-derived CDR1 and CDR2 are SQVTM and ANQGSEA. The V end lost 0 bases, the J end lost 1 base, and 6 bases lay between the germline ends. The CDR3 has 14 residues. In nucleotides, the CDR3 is TGCAGCGTTGAAGACACGGGAACTAATGAAAAACTGTTTTTT. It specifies CSVEDTGTNEKLFF.

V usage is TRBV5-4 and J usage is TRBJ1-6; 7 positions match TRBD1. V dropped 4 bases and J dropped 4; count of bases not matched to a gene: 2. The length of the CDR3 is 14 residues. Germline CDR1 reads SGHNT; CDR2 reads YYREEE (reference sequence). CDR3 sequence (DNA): TGTGCCAGCAGCCCGGGACAGTATAATTCACCCCTCCACTTT. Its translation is CASSPGQYNSPLHF.

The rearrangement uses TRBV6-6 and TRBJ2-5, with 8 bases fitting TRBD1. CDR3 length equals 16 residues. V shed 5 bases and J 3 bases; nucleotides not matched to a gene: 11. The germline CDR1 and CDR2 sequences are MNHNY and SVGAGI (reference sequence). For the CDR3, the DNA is TGTGCCAGCAGTCTGCTTGAAAGGACAGGGAAAGAGACCCAGTACTTC. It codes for CASSLLERTGKETQYF.

The DNA of the CDR3 is TGTGCCAGCAGTCGGGCGGGGGCTAGCACAGATACGCAGTATTTT. Its protein is CASSRAGASTDTQYF. The chain is built from TRBV6-2 or TRBV6-3 and TRBJ2-3; TRBD2 might be the D (7 bases). Trimming took 5 bases from V and 0 from J, leaving 12 bases between them. Germline V gene data show CDR1 as MNHEY and CDR2 as SVGEGT. The CDR3 extends over 15 amino acids.

The CDR3 here is CANRQGSSVVAFF. The CDR3 region has the DNA TGTGCCAACAGACAGGGGTCCTCCGTCGTTGCTTTCTTT. V and J are TRBV2 and TRBJ1-1; TRBD1 agrees at 8 bases. The CDR3 sequence is 13 residues long. CDR1 and CDR2 from the germline V gene are SNHLY and FYNNEI. V shed 10 bases, J shed 11 bases, and the junction held 15 bases outside the gene matches.

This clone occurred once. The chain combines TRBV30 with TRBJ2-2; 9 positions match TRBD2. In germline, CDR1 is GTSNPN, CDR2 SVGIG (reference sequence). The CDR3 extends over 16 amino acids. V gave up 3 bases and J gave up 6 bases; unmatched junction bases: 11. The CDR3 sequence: CAWRGQRGVRAGELFF. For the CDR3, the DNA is TGTGCCTGGAGGGGGCAGCGGGGGGTCCGGGCCGGGGAGCTGTTTTTT.

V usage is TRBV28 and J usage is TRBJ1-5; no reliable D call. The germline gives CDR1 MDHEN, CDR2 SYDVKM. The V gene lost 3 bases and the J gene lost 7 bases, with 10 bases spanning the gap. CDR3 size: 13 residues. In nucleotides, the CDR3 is TGTGCCAGCAGTTTCAGAGGTGGCCAGCCCCAGCATTTT. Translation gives CASSFRGGQPQHF.

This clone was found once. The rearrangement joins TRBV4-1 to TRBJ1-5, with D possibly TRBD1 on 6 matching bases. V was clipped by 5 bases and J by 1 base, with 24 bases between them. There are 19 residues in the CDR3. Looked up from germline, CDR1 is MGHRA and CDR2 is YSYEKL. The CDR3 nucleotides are TGCGCCAGCAGCGTTCACATTGGTCCCGACAGGAAAAGCAATCAGCCCCAGCATTTT. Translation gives CASSVHIGPDRKSNQPQHF.

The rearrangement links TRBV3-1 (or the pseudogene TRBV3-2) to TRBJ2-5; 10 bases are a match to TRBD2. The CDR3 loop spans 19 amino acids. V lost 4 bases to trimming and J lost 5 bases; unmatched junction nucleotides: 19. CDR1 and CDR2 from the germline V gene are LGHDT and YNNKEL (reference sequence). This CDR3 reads CASSPRGVFSGGDRETQYF. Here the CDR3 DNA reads TGTGCCAGCAGCCCTCGTGGGGTATTCAGCGGGGGGGATAGGGAGACCCAGTACTTC.

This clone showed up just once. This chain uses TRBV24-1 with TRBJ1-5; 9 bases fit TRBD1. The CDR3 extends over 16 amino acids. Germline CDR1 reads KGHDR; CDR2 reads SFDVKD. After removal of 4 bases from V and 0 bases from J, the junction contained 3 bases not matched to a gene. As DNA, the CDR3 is TGTGCCACCAGTGACTTGGGACAGGGTAGCAATCAGCCCCAGCATTTT. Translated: CATSDLGQGSNQPQHF.

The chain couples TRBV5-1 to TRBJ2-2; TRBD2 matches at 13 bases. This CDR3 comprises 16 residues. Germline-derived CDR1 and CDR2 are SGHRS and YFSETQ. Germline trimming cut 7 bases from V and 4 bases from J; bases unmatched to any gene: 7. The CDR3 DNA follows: TGCGCCAGCGGACCCGGGACTAGCGGGGCCACCGGGGAGCTGTTTTTT. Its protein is CASGPGTSGATGELFF.

CDR3 amino acids: CASTEGNRGKIGYTF. The CDR3 DNA sequence: TGTGCCAGCACCGAGGGAAACAGGGGGAAGATTGGCTACACCTTC. This chain joins TRBV6-5 and TRBJ1-2; 8 nucleotides match TRBD1. Losses at the gene ends were 7 bases for V and 7 bases for J; bases not matched to a gene: 14. The germline V gene has CDR1 MNHEY and CDR2 SVGAGI. The CDR3 runs 15 residues.

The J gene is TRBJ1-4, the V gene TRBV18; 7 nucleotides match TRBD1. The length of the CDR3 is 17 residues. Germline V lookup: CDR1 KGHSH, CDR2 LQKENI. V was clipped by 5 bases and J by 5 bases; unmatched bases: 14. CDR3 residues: CASSTLRPGGQNEKLFF. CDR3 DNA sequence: TGTGCCAGCTCAACTCTCCGGCCAGGGGGGCAAAATGAAAAACTGTTTTTT.

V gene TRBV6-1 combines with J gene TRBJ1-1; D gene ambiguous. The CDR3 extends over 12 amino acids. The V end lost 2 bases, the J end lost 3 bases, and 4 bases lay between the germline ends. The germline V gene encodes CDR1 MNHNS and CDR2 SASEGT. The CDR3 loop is CASSEPYTEAFF. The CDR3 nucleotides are TGTGCCAGCAGTGAACCCTACACTGAAGCTTTCTTT.

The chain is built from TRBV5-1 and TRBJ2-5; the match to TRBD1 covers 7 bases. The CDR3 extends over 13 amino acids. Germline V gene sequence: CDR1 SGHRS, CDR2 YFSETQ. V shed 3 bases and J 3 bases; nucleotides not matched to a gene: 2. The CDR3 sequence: CASSSGQKETQYF. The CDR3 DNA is TGCGCCAGCAGCTCGGGACAGAAAGAGACCCAGTACTTC.

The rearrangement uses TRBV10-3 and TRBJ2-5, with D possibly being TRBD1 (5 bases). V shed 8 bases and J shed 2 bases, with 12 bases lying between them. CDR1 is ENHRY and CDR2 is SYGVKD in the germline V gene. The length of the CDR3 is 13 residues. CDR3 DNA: TGTGCCATCGAGGCAGGGATGCAAGAGACCCAGTACTTC. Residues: CAIEAGMQETQYF.

The CDR3 DNA reads TGTGCCAGCAGCTTGGTGGGACAGAGAAATTCACCCCTCCACTTT. Its translation is CASSLVGQRNSPLHF. The J gene is TRBJ1-6, the V gene TRBV5-5; 7 bases line up with TRBD1. Per germline, CDR1 SGHKS and CDR2 YYEKEE (reference sequence). The J segment lost 7 bases and the V segment lost 0 bases, leaving 4 bases of the junction unmatched. The CDR3 covers 15 residues.